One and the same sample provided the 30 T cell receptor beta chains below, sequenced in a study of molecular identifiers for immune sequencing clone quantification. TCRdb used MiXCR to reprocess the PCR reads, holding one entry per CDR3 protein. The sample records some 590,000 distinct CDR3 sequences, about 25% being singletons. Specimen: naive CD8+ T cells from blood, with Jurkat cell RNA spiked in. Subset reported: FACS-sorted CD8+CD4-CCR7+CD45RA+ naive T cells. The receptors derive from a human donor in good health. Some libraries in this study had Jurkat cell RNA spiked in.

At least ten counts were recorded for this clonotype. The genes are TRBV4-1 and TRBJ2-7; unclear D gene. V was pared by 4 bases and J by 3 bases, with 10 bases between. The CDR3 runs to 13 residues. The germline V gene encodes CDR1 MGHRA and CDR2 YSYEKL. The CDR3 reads CASSRIFNYEQYF. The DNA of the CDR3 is TGCGCCAGCAGCCGGATTTTTAACTACGAGCAGTACTTC.

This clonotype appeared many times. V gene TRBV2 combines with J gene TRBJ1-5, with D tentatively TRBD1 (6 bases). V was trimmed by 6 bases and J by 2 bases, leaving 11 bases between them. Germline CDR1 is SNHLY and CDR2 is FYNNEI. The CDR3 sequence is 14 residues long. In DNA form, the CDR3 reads TGTGCCAGCAGGACACAGGGAGGCAATCAGCCCCAGCATTTT. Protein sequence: CASRTQGGNQPQHF. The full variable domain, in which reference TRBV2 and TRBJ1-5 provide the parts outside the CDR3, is EPEVTQTPSHQVTQMGQEVILRCVPISNHLYFYWYRQILGQKVEFLVSFYNNEISEKSEIFDDQFSVERPDGSNFTLKIRSTKLEDSAMYFCASRTQGGNQPQHFGDGTRLSIL.

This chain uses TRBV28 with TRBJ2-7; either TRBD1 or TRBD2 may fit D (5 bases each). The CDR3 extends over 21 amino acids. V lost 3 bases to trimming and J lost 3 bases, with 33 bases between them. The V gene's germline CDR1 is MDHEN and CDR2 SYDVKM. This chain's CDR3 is CASSLPEPKMGVGAILYEQYF. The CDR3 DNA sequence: TGTGCCAGCAGTTTGCCCGAACCTAAGATGGGAGTCGGGGCAATCCTCTACGAGCAGTACTTC.

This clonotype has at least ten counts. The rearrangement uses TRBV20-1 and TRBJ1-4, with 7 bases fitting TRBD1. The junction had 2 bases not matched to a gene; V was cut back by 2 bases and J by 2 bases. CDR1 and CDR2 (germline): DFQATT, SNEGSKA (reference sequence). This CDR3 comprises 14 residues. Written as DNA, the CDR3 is TGCAGTGCTAGAACAGGGGTGACTAATGAAAAACTGTTTTTT. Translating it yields CSARTGVTNEKLFF.

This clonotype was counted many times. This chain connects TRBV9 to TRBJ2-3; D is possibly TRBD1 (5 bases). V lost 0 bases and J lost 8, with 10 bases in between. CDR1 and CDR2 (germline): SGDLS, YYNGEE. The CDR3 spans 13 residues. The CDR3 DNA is TGTGCCAGCAGCGTAGATGACAGCCTTACGCAGTATTTT. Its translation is CASSVDDSLTQYF.

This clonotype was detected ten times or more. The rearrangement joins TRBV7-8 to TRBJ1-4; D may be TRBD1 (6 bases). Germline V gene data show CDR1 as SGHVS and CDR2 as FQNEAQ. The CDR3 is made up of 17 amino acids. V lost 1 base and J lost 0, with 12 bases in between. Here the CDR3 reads CASSLEGGLSTNEKLFF. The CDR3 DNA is TGTGCCAGCAGCTTAGAGGGGGGTCTTTCAACTAATGAAAAACTGTTTTTT.

Here the CDR3 DNA reads TGCAGTGCTAGAGATTGGGACAGGATCTATGGCTACACCTTC. The encoded protein is CSARDWDRIYGYTF. V and J are TRBV20-1 and TRBJ1-2, with 8 bases matching TRBD1. Germline V gene sequence: CDR1 DFQATT, CDR2 SNEGSKA (reference sequence). With V trimmed by 0 bases and J by 4 bases, 4 bases remained unmatched. The CDR3 sequence is 14 residues long.

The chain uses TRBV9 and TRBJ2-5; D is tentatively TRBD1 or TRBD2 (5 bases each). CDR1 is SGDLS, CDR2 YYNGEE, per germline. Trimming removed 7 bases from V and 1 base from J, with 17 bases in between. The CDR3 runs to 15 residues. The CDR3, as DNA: TGTGCCAGCGCGAGGGACCCTCCCCTCCAAGAGACCCAGTACTTC. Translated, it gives CASARDPPLQETQYF.

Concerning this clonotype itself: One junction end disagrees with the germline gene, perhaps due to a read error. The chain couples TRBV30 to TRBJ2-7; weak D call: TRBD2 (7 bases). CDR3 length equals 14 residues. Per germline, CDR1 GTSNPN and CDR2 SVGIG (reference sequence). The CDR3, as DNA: TGTGCCTGGAGTGTAGGGGAGGGGGGATACGAGCAGTGCTTC. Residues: CAWSVGEGGYEQCF.

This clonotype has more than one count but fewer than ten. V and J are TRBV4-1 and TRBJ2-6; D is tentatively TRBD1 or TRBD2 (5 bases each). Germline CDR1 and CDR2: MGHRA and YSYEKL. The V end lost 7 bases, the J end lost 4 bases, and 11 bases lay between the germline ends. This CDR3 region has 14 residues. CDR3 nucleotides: TGCGCCAGCAAGATCTGGGACGGGGCCAACGTCCTGACTTTC. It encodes CASKIWDGANVLTF.

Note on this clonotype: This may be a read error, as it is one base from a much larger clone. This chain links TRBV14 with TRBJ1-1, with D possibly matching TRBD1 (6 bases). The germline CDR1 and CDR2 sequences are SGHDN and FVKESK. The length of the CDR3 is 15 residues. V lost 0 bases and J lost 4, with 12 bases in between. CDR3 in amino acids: CASSQDKEQGTEAFF. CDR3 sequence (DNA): TGTGCCAGCAGCCAAGATAAAGAACAGGGCACTGAAGCTTTCTTT.

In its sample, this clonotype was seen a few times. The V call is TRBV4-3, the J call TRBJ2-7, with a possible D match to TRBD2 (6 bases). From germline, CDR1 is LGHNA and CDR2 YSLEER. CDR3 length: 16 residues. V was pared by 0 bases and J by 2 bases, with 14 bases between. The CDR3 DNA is TGCGCCAGCAGCCAAGACTGGCGGGGCTTAACCTACGAGCAGTACTTC. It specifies CASSQDWRGLTYEQYF.

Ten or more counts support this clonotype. CDR3 in amino acids: CSARDSPGTEPEAFF. The CDR3 DNA follows: TGCAGTGCTAGAGACTCCCCAGGGACGGAACCTGAAGCTTTCTTT. J is TRBJ1-1 and V is TRBV20-1, with D possibly TRBD1 on 5 matching bases. Trimming pared 0 bases from V and 6 bases from J, leaving 17 bases between. The CDR3 totals 15 residues. Per the germline V gene, CDR1 is DFQATT and CDR2 is SNEGSKA (reference sequence).

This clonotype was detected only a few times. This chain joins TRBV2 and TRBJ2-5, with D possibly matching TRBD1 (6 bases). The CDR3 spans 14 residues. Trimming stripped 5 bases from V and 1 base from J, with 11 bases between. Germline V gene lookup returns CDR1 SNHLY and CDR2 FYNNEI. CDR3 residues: CASSYKDSQETQYF. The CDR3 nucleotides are TGTGCCAGCAGTTATAAGGACAGCCAAGAGACCCAGTACTTC.

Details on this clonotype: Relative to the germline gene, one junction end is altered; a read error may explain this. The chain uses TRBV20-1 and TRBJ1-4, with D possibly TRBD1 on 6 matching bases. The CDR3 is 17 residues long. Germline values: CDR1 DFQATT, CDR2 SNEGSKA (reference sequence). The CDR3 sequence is CSARDTGGEVFGEKLLF. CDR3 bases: TGCAGTGCTAGAGATACGGGGGGCGAGGTGTTCGGGGAAAAACTGCTTTTT.

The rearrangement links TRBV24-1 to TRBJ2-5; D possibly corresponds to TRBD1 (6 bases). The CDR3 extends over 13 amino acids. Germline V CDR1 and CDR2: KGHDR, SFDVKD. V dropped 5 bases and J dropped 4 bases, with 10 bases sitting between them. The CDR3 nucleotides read TGTGCCACCAGTGGTCCCAGGGGAGAGACCCAGTACTTC. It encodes CATSGPRGETQYF.

CDR3 amino acids: CASSVAGGRNYEQYF. The CDR3 DNA is TGTGCCAGCAGCGTAGCCGGTGGGAGGAACTACGAGCAGTACTTC. The rearrangement links TRBV9 to TRBJ2-7; a possible D gene is TRBD2 (6 bases). The V gene's germline CDR1 is SGDLS and CDR2 YYNGEE. This CDR3 comprises 15 residues. V dropped 0 bases and J dropped 3 bases, with 13 bases sitting between them.

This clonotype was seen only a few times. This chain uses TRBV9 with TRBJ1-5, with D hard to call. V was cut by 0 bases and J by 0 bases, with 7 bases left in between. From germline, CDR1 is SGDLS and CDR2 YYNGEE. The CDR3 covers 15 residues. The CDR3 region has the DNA TGTGCCAGCAGCGTAGAGGAATATAGCAATCAGCCCCAGCATTTT. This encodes CASSVEEYSNQPQHF.

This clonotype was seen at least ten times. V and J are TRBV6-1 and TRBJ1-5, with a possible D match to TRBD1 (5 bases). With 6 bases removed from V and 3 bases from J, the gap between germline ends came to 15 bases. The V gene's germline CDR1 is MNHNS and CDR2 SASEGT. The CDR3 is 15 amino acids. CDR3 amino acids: CASRLPGQLNQPQHF. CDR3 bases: TGTGCCAGCAGGCTTCCAGGACAACTCAATCAGCCCCAGCATTTT.

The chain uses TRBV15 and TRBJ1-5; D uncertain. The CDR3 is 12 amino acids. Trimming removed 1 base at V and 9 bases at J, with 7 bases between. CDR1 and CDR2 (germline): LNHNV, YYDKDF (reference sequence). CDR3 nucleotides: TGTGCCACCAGCAGAGGCGGGCGGCCCCAGCATTTT. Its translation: CATSRGGRPQHF. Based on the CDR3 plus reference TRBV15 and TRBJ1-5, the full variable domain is DAMVIQNPRYQVTQFGKPVTLSCSQTLNHNVMYWYQQKSSQAPKLLFHYYDKDFNNEADTPDNFQSRRPNTSFCFLDIRSPGLGDTAMYLCATSRGGRPQHFGDGTRLSIL.

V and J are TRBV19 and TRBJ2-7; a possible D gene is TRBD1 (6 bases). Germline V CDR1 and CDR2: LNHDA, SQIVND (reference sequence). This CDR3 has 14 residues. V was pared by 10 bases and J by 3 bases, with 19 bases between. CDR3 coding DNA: TGTGCCAACTCGGGGCCAGGGGAAAACTACGAGCAGTACTTC. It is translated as CANSGPGENYEQYF.

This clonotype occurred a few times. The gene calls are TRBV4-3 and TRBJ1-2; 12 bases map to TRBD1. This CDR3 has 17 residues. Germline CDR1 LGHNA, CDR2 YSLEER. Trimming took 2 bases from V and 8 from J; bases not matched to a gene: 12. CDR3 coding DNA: TGCGCCAGCAGCCAAATACAACTGGGACAGGGGGCGTTCGGCTACACCTTC. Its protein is CASSQIQLGQGAFGYTF.

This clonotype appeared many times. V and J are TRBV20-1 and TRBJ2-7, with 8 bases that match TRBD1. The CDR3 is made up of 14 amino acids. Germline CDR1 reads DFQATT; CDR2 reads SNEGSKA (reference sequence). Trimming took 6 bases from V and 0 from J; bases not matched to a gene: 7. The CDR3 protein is CSAKGQETSYEQYF. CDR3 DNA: TGCAGTGCGAAGGGACAGGAGACCTCCTACGAGCAGTACTTC.

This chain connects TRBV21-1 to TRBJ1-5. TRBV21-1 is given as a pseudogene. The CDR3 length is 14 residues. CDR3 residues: CASAERGAGQPQHF. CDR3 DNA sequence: TGTGCCAGCGCTGAGCGGGGGGCTGGTCAGCCCCAGCATTTT.

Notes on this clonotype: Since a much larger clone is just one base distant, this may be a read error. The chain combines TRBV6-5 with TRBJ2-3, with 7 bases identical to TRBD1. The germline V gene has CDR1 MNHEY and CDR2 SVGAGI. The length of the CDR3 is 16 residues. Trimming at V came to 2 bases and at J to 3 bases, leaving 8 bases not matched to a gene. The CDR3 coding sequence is TGTGCCAGCAGTTACCTAGGGACAGTGGGGACAGATACGCAGTATTTT. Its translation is CASSYLGTVGTDTQYF.

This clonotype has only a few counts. The DNA for the CDR3 is TGCGCCAGCAGCCAAGATTGGGGCGAAGGGGGCTATGGCTACACCTTC. Protein: CASSQDWGEGGYGYTF. This chain connects TRBV4-3 to TRBJ1-2; a weak D match, TRBD1 (6 bases). Looked up from germline, CDR1 is LGHNA and CDR2 is YSLEER. V dropped 0 bases and J dropped 4 bases, with 15 bases sitting between them. This CDR3 is 16 amino acids long.

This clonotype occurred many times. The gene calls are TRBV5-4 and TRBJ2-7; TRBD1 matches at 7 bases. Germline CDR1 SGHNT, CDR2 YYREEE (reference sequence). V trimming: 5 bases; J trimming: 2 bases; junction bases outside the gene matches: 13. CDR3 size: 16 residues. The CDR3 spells CASSPIPGTVTYEQYF. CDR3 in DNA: TGTGCCAGCAGTCCAATCCCCGGGACAGTTACCTACGAGCAGTACTTC.

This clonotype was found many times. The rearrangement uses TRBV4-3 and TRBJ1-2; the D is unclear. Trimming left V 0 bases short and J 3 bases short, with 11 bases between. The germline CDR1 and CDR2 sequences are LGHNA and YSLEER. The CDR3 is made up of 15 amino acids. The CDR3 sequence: CASSQDEGKYYGYTF. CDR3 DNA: TGCGCCAGCAGCCAAGATGAGGGAAAGTACTATGGCTACACCTTC.

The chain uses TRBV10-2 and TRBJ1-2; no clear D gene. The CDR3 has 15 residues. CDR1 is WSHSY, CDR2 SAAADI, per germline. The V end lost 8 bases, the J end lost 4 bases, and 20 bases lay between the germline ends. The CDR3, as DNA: TGCGCCAGCCAAACAGTACCCGCTTCTGGCTATGGCTACACCTTC. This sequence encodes CASQTVPASGYGYTF.

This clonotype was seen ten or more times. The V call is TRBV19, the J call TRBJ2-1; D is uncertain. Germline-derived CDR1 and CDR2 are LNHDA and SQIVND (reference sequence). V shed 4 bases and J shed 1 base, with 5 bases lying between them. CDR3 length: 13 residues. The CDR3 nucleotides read TGTGCCAGTAGTACCCTGTCCTACAATGAGCAGTTCTTC. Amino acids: CASSTLSYNEQFF.